This T cell receptor (beta chain) was found in a study of tumor and adjacent non-tumor tissue in lung cancer (dated by TCRdb to between 2018 and 2020). With respect to the entire study: By cancer type, the cohort comprised approximately twelve adenocarcinoma patients, a couple of squamous cell carcinoma patients and 1 small cell lung cancer patient. The approximately 15 enrolled patients, of whom around 10 were men and 5 were women, were aged 31 to 76 years and were diagnosed with TNM stage I to III disease. In total, sequencing yielded some 130 million productive TCRbeta reads, which works out to an average of around 4.2 million reads per sample. Around 30 paired specimens, one tumor and one normal lung sample per patient, were profiled by TCRbeta CDR3 sequencing. Using bulk TCRbeta repertoires from roughly 14 lung cancer patients, the study set lung tumor tissue side by side with matched distant non-tumor lung tissue.

Details on this clonotype: Which antigen it targets is not known. Per-base quality was not reported, and no clone a single base away is much larger than it.

CDR1 is given as SGHAT and CDR2 as FQNNGV, both from the germline V gene. For this chain, trimming is 4 bases at the V end and 6 bases at the J end, and the number of junction bases without a gene match is 7. From the cysteine up to the phenylalanine, the CDR3 has a length of 15 residues. Here the CDR3 DNA is all that survives: 45 bases in frame from base 1. RNA was isolated from bulk, unsorted tissue, and RNA quality was assessed with a NanoDrop ND-1000 and an Agilent 2100. Normal lung samples were distant non-tumor tissue taken more than 3 cm from the tumor edge. Donors were newly diagnosed lung cancer patients admitted for thoracic surgery in China between August and November 2014, without prior chemotherapy. Patients who had received previous radiotherapy or chemotherapy, or who had another concurrent cancer, were excluded from the study. Pieces of surgical tissue measuring about 1-2.1 cm3 were kept in RNAlater solution and held at -80 degrees C until needed.

The research as a whole found: Significantly higher TCR diversity (inverse Simpson) was observed in tumor tissue than in normal lung tissue (approximately 440 vs 150, P = 0.0075, Mann-Whitney U test). Neither the sequencing platform nor unique molecular identifiers are mentioned in the methods. Peripheral blood was not sequenced, so blood TCRbeta repertoires in these lung cancer patients were not examined. A significantly larger cumulative share of the repertoire was made up by the top 100 clones in normal lung than in tumor tissue. With only about 16 patients in the cohort, the authors noted that larger samples and more detailed clinical data are needed. Significantly higher TCR diversity was found in younger patients, and higher tumor TCR diversity was associated with shorter overall and disease-free survival.

The library was generated by multiplex PCR. TCRdb shows the sequencer as Illumina HiSeq 2500. TCRbeta libraries were built by three rounds of nested PCR using primers (Table S4), following protocols modified from ARM-PCR. Before sequencing, PCR products of 200-500 bp were cut from the gel and purified using the QIAquick gel extraction kit. Concerning the study's data processing: Trimmomatic was used to clean the reads, FLASH merged the cleaned reads into complete CDR3 sequences, and MiTCR assigned the sequences to V(D)J germline segments. Clonal diversity was computed as the inverse Simpson's index with VDJtools. Productive reads were defined as in-frame sequences without a premature stop codon. The public reads were quality trimmed at Q25 with fastp and then assembled into clones with MiXCR by TCRdb, keeping productive beta chains. A single entry per CDR3 protein holds the most common genes and DNA from its merged rows. The V and J calls come from TCRdb's annotation, not from the publication. The sample table contains about 48,000 distinct CDR3 sequences; only one count was recorded for about two thirds of them. In total, the top ten clones hold 25% to 35% of the sample.

The V gene is TRBV11-2 and the J gene is TRBJ2-1; TRBD2 aligns with 9 central bases. This TCR was sampled from a woman aged 70-85 years with non-small cell lung cancer. Input material: distant non-tumor lung tissue. The CDR3 in this case is CASSSMGLASNEQFF. The base sequence is TGTGCCAGCAGCTCCATGGGACTAGCCAGCAATGAGCAGTTCTTC.